The next 24 T cell receptor beta chains were all read from a single sample in a study of pediatric ulcerative colitis. During colonoscopy, one to two rectal pinch biopsies were collected. Clones were read by immunoSEQ multiplex PCR, and TCRdb kept only the in-frame ones, dropping some. This table holds 45,000 to 55,000 clones, 78% found once. Sequencing was done on a sample of gut tissue. These receptors originate from a girl under 18 with moderate ulcerative colitis.

By proportion, this clone is medium-sized. The V and J genes are TRBV11-2 and TRBJ1-3; the D is unclear. With 5 bases removed from V and 7 bases from J, the gap between germline ends came to 6 bases. This CDR3 region has 11 residues. Germline V lookup: CDR1 SGHAT, CDR2 FQNNGV. In DNA, the CDR3 is TGTGCCAGCAGCCGACTGAACACCATATATTTT. This gives the protein CASSRLNTIYF.

The rearrangement uses TRBV5-6 and TRBJ1-3, with TRBD1 as a possible D gene (6 bases). Germline-derived CDR1 and CDR2 are SGHDT and YYEEEE. The CDR3 contains 18 residues. The V gene lost 0 bases and the J gene lost 5 bases, with 21 bases spanning the gap. The CDR3 DNA sequence: TGTGCCAGCAGCTTGGGCCCGGACAGAAGTTCCCTGCGAAACACCATATATTTT. Translating gives CASSLGPDRSSLRNTIYF.

This clone was seen only a few times. The chain carries TRBV11-3 and TRBJ1-1; D unclear. V shed 5 bases and J shed 0 bases, with 10 bases lying between them. Germline V lookup: CDR1 SGHNT, CDR2 YENEEA. This CDR3 contains 14 residues. The CDR3 DNA follows: TGTGCCAGCAGCCTGGACGGATTGAACACTGAAGCTTTCTTT. Residues: CASSLDGLNTEAFF.

V usage is TRBV18 and J usage is TRBJ2-5; TRBD2 matches 10 bases. From germline, CDR1 is KGHSH and CDR2 LQKENI. The V segment lost 3 bases and the J segment 4 bases; nucleotides outside the gene matches: 8. The CDR3 spans 16 residues. The CDR3 here is CASSPVAGGRGETQYF. CDR3 DNA: TGTGCCAGCTCACCCGTAGCGGGGGGCAGAGGAGAGACCCAGTACTTC.

CDR3 sequence (DNA): TGTGCCAGTAGTATAGATTGGACAGTCAATCAGCCCCAGCATTTT. Amino acid sequence: CASSIDWTVNQPQHF. V is TRBV19 and J is TRBJ1-5; possible D gene TRBD1, 6 bases. CDR1 and CDR2 (germline): LNHDA, SQIVND (reference sequence). The V gene lost 0 bases and the J gene lost 3 bases, with 9 bases spanning the gap. This CDR3 is 15 amino acids long.

This clone appeared a single time. The rearrangement uses TRBV20-1 and TRBJ2-3; unclear D gene. The ends were cut back, 5 bases at V and 8 bases at J, with 11 bases in the middle. Per germline, CDR1 DFQATT and CDR2 SNEGSKA (reference sequence). The CDR3 is 11 amino acids. The CDR3 sequence is CSAGVQGTQYF. In DNA, the CDR3 is TGCAGTGCTGGGGTCCAAGGTACGCAGTATTTT.

The chain recombines TRBV7-9 with TRBJ2-2, with D perhaps TRBD1 or TRBD2 (6 bases each). This CDR3 region has 19 residues. Trimming stripped 4 bases from V and 2 bases from J, with 23 bases between. Germline CDR1 reads SEHNR; CDR2 reads FQNEAQ (reference sequence). The CDR3 reads CASSSATMGGRINTGELFF. CDR3 DNA: TGTGCCAGCAGCTCGGCAACGATGGGGGGCAGGATTAACACCGGGGAGCTGTTTTTT.

The chain links TRBV19 to TRBJ2-6, with TRBD2 as a possible D gene (6 bases). V was pared by 6 bases and J by 1 base, with 10 bases between. This CDR3 contains 15 residues. Germline values: CDR1 LNHDA, CDR2 SQIVND (reference sequence). In nucleotides, the CDR3 is TGTGCCAGTAGCTGGGAGGATTCTGGGGCCAACGTCCTGACTTTC. Its protein is CASSWEDSGANVLTF.

The J gene is TRBJ1-2, the V gene TRBV7-2; D perhaps matches TRBD1 (5 bases). Per the germline V gene, CDR1 is SGHTA and CDR2 is FQGNSA. Trimming removed 2 bases at V and 4 bases at J, with 11 bases between. The CDR3 sequence is 14 residues long. CDR3 bases: TGTGCCAGCAGCTTAAACGTGGGGGGCTATGGCTACACCTTC. It encodes CASSLNVGGYGYTF.

The gene calls are TRBV5-8 and TRBJ2-7; D unresolved. Germline V CDR1 and CDR2: SGHTS, YDEGEE. The CDR3 has 11 residues. V lost 0 bases, J lost 5 bases, and 3 bases lay in between. The DNA of the CDR3 is TGTGCCAGCAGCTTGGTGGACGAGCAGTACTTC. As protein: CASSLVDEQYF.

The J gene is TRBJ1-1, the V gene TRBV7-2; TRBD1 agrees at 7 bases. The germline V gene encodes CDR1 SGHTA and CDR2 FQGNSA. There are 15 residues in the CDR3. Trimming at V came to 0 bases and at J to 1 base, leaving 2 bases not matched to a gene. CDR3 region: CASSLAGTENTEAFF. In nucleotides, the CDR3 is TGTGCCAGCAGCTTAGCGGGGACAGAGAACACTGAAGCTTTCTTT. The full variable domain, completed using reference TRBV7-2 and TRBJ1-1, is GAGVSQSPSNKVTEKGKDVELRCDPISGHTALYWYRQSLGQGLEFLIYFQGNSAPDKSGLPSDRFSAERTGGSVSTLTIQRTQQEDSAVYLCASSLAGTENTEAFFGQGTRLTVV.

The table lists this clone with a few counts. The chain uses TRBV4-3 and TRBJ1-2; weak D call: TRBD1 (5 bases). The CDR3 contains 15 residues. Trimming shortened V by 2 bases and J by 8 bases, and 18 bases separated the two germline ends. Per germline, CDR1 LGHNA and CDR2 YSLEER. CDR3 sequence (DNA): TGCGCCAGCAGCCAAAAACCCACCATCAGGGACGGCTACACCTTC. Its protein product is CASSQKPTIRDGYTF.

This clone has just a few counts. The chain has TRBV4-3 and TRBJ2-1, with D possibly matching TRBD2 (6 bases). The CDR3 is 13 amino acids. Looked up from germline, CDR1 is LGHNA and CDR2 is YSLEER. V lost 3 bases and J lost 7, with 10 bases in between. CDR3 nucleotide sequence: TGCGCCAGCAGCCACCCGGGGGAGAATGAGCAGTTCTTC. As protein: CASSHPGENEQFF.

A few counts support this clone. V and J are TRBV19 and TRBJ1-5, with D hard to call. The CDR3 sequence is 12 residues long. V lost 2 bases to trimming and J lost 7 bases, with 6 bases between them. Germline V lookup: CDR1 LNHDA, CDR2 SQIVND (reference sequence). The CDR3 region is CASSISLQPQHF. CDR3 nucleotides: TGTGCCAGTAGTATATCCCTACAGCCCCAGCATTTT.

The chain carries TRBV7-6 and TRBJ2-1; 12 positions match TRBD2. After removal of 0 bases from V and 10 bases from J, the junction contained 16 bases not matched to a gene. This CDR3 spans 19 amino acids. The V gene's germline CDR1 is SGHVS and CDR2 FNYEAQ. The DNA for the CDR3 is TGTGCCAGCAGCTTAGCCCCTAGCGGGAGGGCGTACGGCCCCAAGGAGCAGTTCTTC. Protein: CASSLAPSGRAYGPKEQFF.

V is TRBV29-1 and J is TRBJ2-1, with a weak D call TRBD2 (6 bases). V was cut by 7 bases and J by 3 bases, with 10 bases left in between. The CDR3 covers 12 residues. Germline loops: CDR1 SQVTM, CDR2 ANQGSEA. The CDR3 region is CSAAGGYNEQFF. The CDR3 nucleotides read TGCAGCGCAGCCGGGGGCTACAATGAGCAGTTCTTC.

In DNA form, the CDR3 reads TGCAGCGTTCTTTCTCATTCGACGGGAAGCTCTGGAAACACCATATATTTT. It specifies CSVLSHSTGSSGNTIYF. The genes are TRBV29-1 and TRBJ1-3; D remains unclear. Per the germline V gene, CDR1 is SQVTM and CDR2 is ANQGSEA. Trimming took 5 bases from V and 0 from J, leaving 20 bases between them. This CDR3 has 17 residues.

The chain combines TRBV11-2 with TRBJ2-1; TRBD2 aligns across 9 bases. Per germline, CDR1 SGHAT and CDR2 FQNNGV. The CDR3 has 19 residues. With 0 bases clipped from V and 0 bases from J, the junction kept 9 bases outside the gene matches. CDR3 in amino acids: CASSLDFRSGGTSYNEQFF. CDR3 sequence (DNA): TGTGCCAGCAGCTTAGATTTTCGAAGCGGGGGGACCTCCTACAATGAGCAGTTCTTC.

The chain couples TRBV21-1 to TRBJ2-4; TRBD2 was called by the table and not checked on the DNA. TRBV21-1 is termed a pseudogene. This CDR3 is built from 18 residues. CDR3 loop: CASRMPAGGELAKNIQYF. For the CDR3, the DNA is TGTGCCAGCAGGATGCCAGCCGGGGGAGAACTAGCCAAAAACATTCAGTACTTC.

This clone has just one count. The chain recombines TRBV7-2 with TRBJ1-1; no clear D. CDR3 length: 15 residues. The germline V and J ends were trimmed by 3 bases and 0 bases, with 11 bases remaining between them. The germline V gene has CDR1 SGHTA and CDR2 FQGNSA. The CDR3 DNA reads as TGTGCCAGCAGCTTGGACGGGATCATGAACACTGAAGCTTTCTTT. As protein: CASSLDGIMNTEAFF.

This rearrangement joins TRBV5-4 to TRBJ1-2, with unresolved D. Germline CDR1 is SGHNT and CDR2 is YYREEE (reference sequence). The CDR3 consists of 15 residues. V lost 4 bases and J lost 4, with 17 bases in between. CDR3 sequence (DNA): TGTGCCAGCAGCAACCGCAGCGGATGGGTCTATGGCTACACCTTC. Its protein is CASSNRSGWVYGYTF. The complete variable domain, with remaining parts taken from reference TRBV5-4 and TRBJ1-2, reads ETGVTQSPTHLIKTRGQQVTLRCSSQSGHNTVSWYQQALGQGPQFIFQYYREEENGRGNFPPRFSGLQFPNYSSELNVNALELDDSALYLCASSNRSGWVYGYTFGSGTRLTVV.

J is TRBJ2-7 and V is TRBV28; D ambiguous. Between the trimmed V and J ends, which lost 6 bases and 5 bases, there was a span of 17 bases. In germline, CDR1 is MDHEN, CDR2 SYDVKM. The CDR3 totals 14 residues. DNA of the CDR3: TGTGCCAGCAGCCGAGCCGGGCTGGTCGACGAGCAGTACTTC. Encoded protein: CASSRAGLVDEQYF. Supplemented by reference TRBV28 and TRBJ2-7, the full variable domain reads DVKVTQSSRYLVKRTGEKVFLECVQDMDHENMFWYRQDPGLGLRLIYFSYDVKMKEKGDIPEGYSVSREKKERFSLILESASTNQTSMYLCASSRAGLVDEQYFGPGTRLTVT.

This chain connects TRBV6-6 to TRBJ2-7; 8 bases map to TRBD2. Per germline, CDR1 MNHNY and CDR2 SVGAGI (reference sequence). Trimming cost V 4 bases and J 3 bases; bases outside gene matches: 5. The CDR3 loop spans 14 amino acids. CDR3 nucleotide sequence: TGTGCCAGCAGTTCGGGACTAGTATTCTACGAGCAGTACTTC. It yields the protein CASSSGLVFYEQYF.

The chain carries TRBV13 and TRBJ2-1; D possibly corresponds to TRBD1 (6 bases). The V end was cut by 5 bases, the J end by 6 bases, with 11 bases between. Germline assignment: CDR1 PRHDT and CDR2 FYEKMQ (reference sequence). CDR3 size: 13 residues. CDR3 sequence: CASSPGAGNEQFF. DNA for the CDR3: TGTGCCAGCAGCCCAGGGGCGGGCAATGAGCAGTTCTTC. Full variable domain (rest looked up from reference TRBV13 and TRBJ2-1): AAGVIQSPRHLIKEKRETATLKCYPIPRHDTVYWYQQGPGQDPQFLISFYEKMQSDKGSIPDRFSAQQFSDYHSELNMSSLELGDSALYFCASSPGAGNEQFFGPGTRLTVL.